The 15 T cell receptor beta chains below all came from one sample that was sequenced in a study of T cells after yellow fever vaccination. TCRdb used MiXCR to reprocess the 5' RACE reads, holding one entry per CDR3 protein. The data contain just under 600,000 distinct CDR3 sequences, roughly 14% of them singletons. The sequencing used PBMCs, collected on the day of the yellow fever booster vaccination. The receptors stem from a man under 40 who received the YFV17D yellow fever vaccine.

The genes are TRBV12-3 or TRBV12-4 and TRBJ2-2; D is unclear. The V gene lost 5 bases and the J gene lost 1 base, with 8 bases spanning the gap. The CDR3 covers 14 residues. The CDR3 spells CASSQWRNTGELFF. CDR3 in DNA: TGTGCCAGCAGTCAATGGCGGAACACCGGGGAGCTGTTTTTT.

The table lists this clonotype with many counts. This chain connects TRBV6-2 or TRBV6-3 to TRBJ2-1, with 7 bases matching TRBD1. The CDR3 covers 12 residues. V gave up 7 bases and J gave up 9 bases; unmatched junction bases: 6. In germline, CDR1 is MNHEY, CDR2 SVGEGT. The CDR3 DNA sequence: TGTGCCAGCAAGCGACAGGGCCCTGAGCAGTTCTTC. It encodes CASKRQGPEQFF.

In this sample, this clonotype turned up a few times. This sequence joins TRBV29-1 and TRBJ1-2; no clear D gene. Per germline, CDR1 SQVTM and CDR2 ANQGSEA. Trimming removed 0 bases at V and 2 bases at J, with 7 bases between. The CDR3 runs 13 residues. CDR3 DNA sequence: TGCAGCGTTGAAGAAGGAGGGAACTATGGCTACACCTTC. This gives the protein CSVEEGGNYGYTF.

This clonotype was detected a few times. The rearrangement uses TRBV5-1 and TRBJ2-3; 13 bases fit TRBD2. The ends lost 4 bases at V and 5 bases at J; junction bases unmatched: 7. CDR1 SGHRS and CDR2 YFSETQ come from the germline V gene. This CDR3 has 16 residues. The CDR3 coding sequence is TGCGCCAGCAGCACTGGACTAGCGGGAGACGTAGATACGCAGTATTTT. This gives the protein CASSTGLAGDVDTQYF.

V is TRBV20-1 and J is TRBJ2-7; D possibly uses TRBD1 or TRBD2 (5 bases each). Trimming stripped 6 bases from V and 3 bases from J, with 15 bases between. CDR1 and CDR2 (germline): DFQATT, SNEGSKA (reference sequence). This CDR3 contains 13 residues. The CDR3 DNA reads as TGCAGTGCAACGGGACCAACTGTCTACGAGCAGTACTTC. It yields the protein CSATGPTVYEQYF.

A few counts support this clonotype. V is TRBV4-2 and J is TRBJ2-3, with D possibly being TRBD2 (6 bases). The germline V gene has CDR1 LGHNA and CDR2 YNFKEQ. Trimming removed 3 bases from V and 4 bases from J, with 14 bases in between. The CDR3 has 15 residues. The DNA for the CDR3 is TGTGCCAGCAGCCAGACGGAGGGCGGGTCAGATACGCAGTATTTT. Its translation: CASSQTEGGSDTQYF.

This clonotype showed up just a few times. The CDR3 is CATKGRESGNMDTQYF. The CDR3, as DNA: TGTGCCACCAAGGGACGAGAGTCGGGTAATATGGATACGCAGTATTTT. The chain is built from TRBV27 and TRBJ2-3; D tentatively reads TRBD1 or TRBD2 (5 bases each). Germline values: CDR1 MNHEY, CDR2 SMNVEV (reference sequence). The CDR3 length is 16 residues. V dropped 10 bases and J dropped 6 bases, with 26 bases sitting between them.

In its sample, this clonotype was seen once. The chain couples TRBV7-2 to TRBJ1-1; 11 positions match TRBD1. Germline V CDR1 and CDR2: SGHTA, FQGNSA. The J segment lost 5 bases and the V segment lost 4 bases, leaving 3 bases of the junction unmatched. This CDR3 is built from 14 residues. Written as DNA, the CDR3 is TGTGCCAGCAGCTCCGGACAGGGGGCGACTGAAGCTTTCTTT. Protein product: CASSSGQGATEAFF.

This clonotype was picked up a small number of times. V is TRBV27 and J is TRBJ2-1; 11 bases align to TRBD2. The junction had 16 bases not matched to a gene; V was cut back by 10 bases and J by 8 bases. CDR1 MNHEY and CDR2 SMNVEV come from the germline V gene (reference sequence). The CDR3 consists of 16 residues. The chain's CDR3 is CATQSSGRASGYEQFF. Here the CDR3 DNA reads TGTGCCACCCAAAGTAGCGGGAGGGCCTCTGGTTATGAGCAGTTCTTC.

The chain couples TRBV29-1 to TRBJ2-3, with D unclear. Germline CDR1 SQVTM, CDR2 ANQGSEA. The V gene lost 6 bases and the J gene lost 4 bases, with 17 bases spanning the gap. This CDR3 is built from 14 residues. The CDR3 protein is CSVPPGRVADTQYF. CDR3 nucleotides: TGCAGCGTCCCACCAGGACGTGTCGCAGATACGCAGTATTTT.

There are a few counts of this clonotype. The chain recombines TRBV29-1 with TRBJ1-3, with D unclear. Deletions cut 6 bases from V and 0 bases from J, with 12 bases between. In germline, CDR1 is SQVTM, CDR2 ANQGSEA. This CDR3 is built from 14 residues. This CDR3 reads CSVGSVASGNTIYF. The CDR3 DNA sequence: TGCAGCGTCGGTAGCGTGGCCTCTGGAAACACCATATATTTT.

This sequence joins TRBV10-3 and TRBJ2-5; 8 positions match TRBD2. The CDR3 has 16 residues. CDR1 and CDR2 (germline): ENHRY, SYGVKD. Unmatched junction bases numbered 10, after V lost 3 bases and J lost 4 bases. CDR3: CAISDVAGKVIETQYF. CDR3 in DNA: TGTGCCATCAGTGATGTAGCGGGAAAGGTTATAGAGACCCAGTACTTC.

The chain couples TRBV7-2 to TRBJ2-5; possibly TRBD1 for D (5 bases). Trimming removed 3 bases at V and 4 bases at J, with 15 bases between. Germline V gene lookup returns CDR1 SGHTA and CDR2 FQGNSA. The CDR3 loop spans 15 amino acids. The CDR3 reads CASSLTSGFAETQYF. CDR3 nucleotides: TGTGCCAGCAGCTTGACCTCAGGGTTCGCAGAGACCCAGTACTTC.

This chain uses TRBV20-1 with TRBJ1-2; a possible D gene is TRBD1 (5 bases). This CDR3 comprises 13 residues. Trimming took 3 bases from V and 6 from J, leaving 14 bases between them. Looked up from germline, CDR1 is DFQATT and CDR2 is SNEGSKA (reference sequence). The CDR3 protein is CSASTGEVDGYTF. The CDR3 DNA is TGCAGTGCTAGTACGGGGGAGGTTGATGGCTACACCTTC.

The chain has TRBV6-2 or TRBV6-3 and TRBJ2-7; D may be TRBD2 (7 bases). Germline V gene sequence: CDR1 MNHEY, CDR2 SVGEGT. Trimming left V 5 bases short and J 3 bases short, with 14 bases between. This CDR3 is built from 14 residues. The CDR3 region has the DNA TGTGCCAGCAGTCGAGAGCGGGACAACTACGAGCAGTACTTC. As protein: CASSRERDNYEQYF.